This T cell receptor (beta chain) was sequenced during a study of T cell clonotyping in hematopoietic cell transplantation. Study-wide points: Without cell sorting, CD4 versus CD8 contributions remain unresolved. Graft donor and pretransplant recipient Inverse Simpson Index values predicted broader posttransplant TCR diversity.

TCRdb's table, derived via immunoSEQ multiplex PCR, lists solely in-frame clones and lacks some. The table lists 10,000 to 15,000 clones, about 79% of them singletons, with less than 7% in the top ten. CDR3 length: 16 amino acids. CDR1 and CDR2 (germline): MNHNS, SASEGT. Recipient blood drawn about 28 days pretransplant and days 30, 100, 180 after. Notes on this clone: The antigen is undetermined. One junction end disagrees with the germline gene, perhaps due to a read error.

The sample in question was PBMCs, obtained 100 days after allogeneic stem cell transplant. The rearrangement links TRBV6-1 to TRBJ1-6, with 8 bases lining up with TRBD1. This sequence was found in a female patient in her thirties or forties who had an allogeneic stem cell transplant from a related donor, so T cells may come from the graft donor. Some clones in this sample may be carry-over from other donors' samples. The DNA for the CDR3 is TGTGCCAGCAGTCAAGCAGGGGGCGCCTATAATTCACCCCTCCACTTT. Its translation is CASSQAGGAYNSPLHF.